The sequence of this T cell receptor (beta chain) was determined in a study of cytomegalovirus exposure and HLA in healthy donors. The PCR was carried out with 60 Vbeta primers and 13 Jbeta primers. Clones were read by immunoSEQ multiplex PCR, and TCRdb kept only the in-frame ones, dropping some. The sample records about 120,000 clones, roughly 72% being singletons. V lost 11 bases to trimming and J lost 6 bases, with 13 bases between them. There are 11 residues in the CDR3. Germline values: CDR1 SGHVS, CDR2 FNYEAQ. The clonotype was recovered from a woman aged 45-59 years in good health and CMV-seropositive. This rearrangement joins TRBV7-6 to TRBJ1-2; D might be TRBD1 (5 bases). Sequencing was performed on PBMCs. CDR3 in DNA: TGTGCCGTGGGGCTTCGGGATGGCTACACCTTC. It translates to CAVGLRDGYTF.